Each of the 17 T cell receptor beta chains below was sequenced from the same sample in a study of blood T cell repertoires in COVID-19. The data were produced by immunoSEQ multiplex PCR, yet TCRdb's version contains in-frame clones alone and is incomplete. The data hold some 130,000 clones, with approximately 80% observed a single time. The sequenced sample consisted of peripheral blood. The origin of the receptors is a man between 65 and 80 years old with acute or convalescent COVID-19.

This clone showed up just a few times. V usage is TRBV12-3 or TRBV12-4 and J usage is TRBJ1-5; 8 bases align to TRBD1. CDR3 length: 13 amino acids. With 6 bases clipped from V and 5 bases from J, the junction kept 3 bases outside the gene matches. CDR3 sequence (DNA): TGTGCCAGCAGGAAGACAGGGGATCAGCCCCAGCATTTT. It translates to CASRKTGDQPQHF.

In this sample, this clone turned up once. This rearrangement joins TRBV18 to TRBJ1-4; 9 bases match TRBD1. Trimming took 3 bases from V and 5 from J; bases not matched to a gene: 10. The germline gives CDR1 KGHSH, CDR2 LQKENI. The length of the CDR3 is 17 residues. DNA of the CDR3: TGTGCCAGCTCACCGACAGGGGGTGCCGGGAGAAATGAAAAACTGTTTTTT. It is translated as CASSPTGGAGRNEKLFF.

With respect to this clone: In the same sample, other DNA sequences code for this CDR3. This rearrangement joins TRBV7-2 to TRBJ1-2; the match to TRBD1 covers 9 bases. Germline trimming cut 1 base from V and 4 bases from J; bases unmatched to any gene: 4. CDR3 length: 15 amino acids. Looked up from germline, CDR1 is SGHTA and CDR2 is FQGNSA. The chain's CDR3 is CASSLGRDRAYGYTF. The CDR3 nucleotides read TGTGCCAGCAGCTTAGGAAGGGACAGGGCCTATGGCTACACCTTC.

This clone has only a few counts. The genes are TRBV2 and TRBJ1-2; D unclear. Germline values: CDR1 SNHLY, CDR2 FYNNEI. V was pared by 7 bases and J by 7 bases, with 16 bases between. The CDR3 is made up of 13 amino acids. The CDR3 is CASNLGNEGGYTF. CDR3 coding DNA: TGTGCCAGCAATTTAGGGAACGAGGGTGGCTACACCTTC.

V gene TRBV28 combines with J gene TRBJ1-2; D unclear. CDR3 length: 15 residues. Germline V gene lookup returns CDR1 MDHEN and CDR2 SYDVKM. V lost 5 bases and J 4 bases, leaving 17 bases between the germline ends. The CDR3 reads CASSMVRSSGYGYTF. In DNA form, the CDR3 reads TGTGCCAGCAGTATGGTTAGGAGCAGTGGCTATGGCTACACCTTC.

The chain has TRBV6-2 or TRBV6-3 and TRBJ1-6; 9 bases agree with TRBD1. V was pared by 5 bases and J by 2 bases, with 7 bases of the junction left unmatched. The CDR3 spans 17 residues. CDR1 and CDR2 from the germline V gene are MNHEY and SVGEGT. CDR3 loop: CASSLTGGSPYNSPLHF. The CDR3 nucleotides are TGTGCCAGCAGTCTGACAGGGGGAAGTCCCTATAATTCACCCCTCCACTTT.

The chain uses TRBV5-4 and TRBJ1-2, with D possibly matching TRBD1 (5 bases). The CDR3 sequence is 13 residues long. V lost 4 bases, J lost 7 bases, and 14 bases lay in between. In germline, CDR1 is SGHNT, CDR2 YYREEE (reference sequence). Here the CDR3 reads CASSADVGLGYTF. Written as DNA, the CDR3 is TGTGCCAGCAGCGCGGACGTGGGGCTTGGCTACACCTTC.

The table lists this clone with a few counts. The gene calls are TRBV10-3 and TRBJ2-7; TRBD2 matches 7 bases. The J segment lost 3 bases and the V segment lost 0 bases, leaving 11 bases of the junction unmatched. CDR3 length: 17 residues. In germline, CDR1 is ENHRY, CDR2 SYGVKD. Here the CDR3 reads CAISESTGRDPGYEQYF. The CDR3 DNA reads as TGTGCCATCAGTGAGTCGACGGGGAGGGACCCAGGCTACGAGCAGTACTTC.

This rearrangement joins TRBV2 to TRBJ1-1; no clear D gene. V lost 7 bases to trimming and J lost 1 base, with 16 bases between them. Germline-derived CDR1 and CDR2 are SNHLY and FYNNEI. The CDR3 contains 15 residues. In DNA form, the CDR3 reads TGTGCCAGCACCCCGGAAGTCCTAGCGAACACTGAAGCTTTCTTT. Translation: CASTPEVLANTEAFF.

The chain recombines TRBV7-6 with TRBJ1-6; 9 bases are a match to TRBD1. The CDR3 consists of 14 residues. V shed 3 bases and J 10 bases; nucleotides not matched to a gene: 4. Germline assignment: CDR1 SGHVS and CDR2 FNYEAQ. CDR3 nucleotide sequence: TGTGCCAGCAGCTTTGGACAGGGGAACTCACCCCTCCACTTT. Protein: CASSFGQGNSPLHF.

V gene TRBV10-2 combines with J gene TRBJ2-7; 7 bases map to TRBD2. Germline CDR1 reads WSHSY; CDR2 reads SAAADI. The CDR3 spans 14 residues. The V gene end was trimmed by 8 bases and the J gene end by 0 bases; junction bases not matched to a gene: 7. The CDR3 sequence is CASRGGMSSYEQYF. CDR3 in DNA: TGCGCCAGCCGGGGAGGGATGAGCTCCTACGAGCAGTACTTC.

The V call is TRBV9, the J call TRBJ2-7; TRBD2 matches 8 bases. Germline trimming cut 2 bases from V and 6 bases from J; bases unmatched to any gene: 7. The CDR3 runs to 14 residues. Germline lookup yields CDR1 SGDLS and CDR2 YYNGEE. The CDR3 coding sequence is TGTGCCAGCAGCGTCTCGGGGGGGTCAAGCGAGCAGTACTTC. This encodes CASSVSGGSSEQYF.

As to this clone: The junction and the germline gene differ at one end; a read error may be behind it. The V and J genes are TRBV2 and TRBJ2-1; D unresolved. CDR3 length: 12 amino acids. Germline V CDR1 and CDR2: SNHLY, FYNNEI. The CDR3 nucleotides read TGTGTCAGCAGTCGCCGGTACAATGAGCAGTTCTTC. Translating gives CVSSRRYNEQFF.

This chain uses TRBV7-4 with TRBJ2-7; possibly TRBD1 for D (6 bases). The V end lost 1 base, the J end lost 0 bases, and 10 bases lay between the germline ends. The length of the CDR3 is 15 residues. Germline CDR1 SGHVT, CDR2 SQSDAQ. CDR3 protein: CASSLETGSSYEQYF. DNA of the CDR3: TGTGCCAGCAGCTTAGAAACAGGGAGCTCCTACGAGCAGTACTTC.

The chain employs TRBV9 and TRBJ1-1, with 10 bases fitting TRBD1. With V trimmed by 4 bases and J by 4 bases, 7 bases remained unmatched. Germline CDR1 is SGDLS and CDR2 is YYNGEE. The CDR3 totals 15 residues. Written as DNA, the CDR3 is TGTGCCAGCAGCCCGGGACAGGGGAGGATCACTGAAGCTTTCTTT. Translating it yields CASSPGQGRITEAFF.

This chain links TRBV11-2 with TRBJ2-3, with 11 bases that match TRBD2. Losses at the gene ends were 5 bases for V and 6 bases for J; bases not matched to a gene: 10. The CDR3 has 16 residues. The germline CDR1 and CDR2 sequences are SGHAT and FQNNGV. As DNA, the CDR3 is TGTGCCAGCAGCAAACTAGCGGGGGTCGTGACGGATACGCAGTATTTT. The encoded protein is CASSKLAGVVTDTQYF.

Only a few counts were recorded for this clone. The chain recombines TRBV6-5 with TRBJ1-6; D possibly corresponds to TRBD1 (5 bases). The CDR3 is 14 residues long. Per germline, CDR1 MNHEY and CDR2 SVGAGI. The ends were cut back, 2 bases at V and 6 bases at J, with 8 bases in the middle. As DNA, the CDR3 is TGTGCCAGCAGTTACGGAAGGGGTAATTCACCCCTCCACTTT. It specifies CASSYGRGNSPLHF.